The present T cell receptor beta chain was sequenced within a study of PD-1 blockade in classical Hodgkin lymphoma. Findings and limits, study-wide: TCR diversity at baseline was reported to be reduced in newly diagnosed patients relative to healthy donors.

TCRdb's copy holds only in-frame clones and misses some; the assay was immunoSEQ multiplex PCR. The sample has over 25,000 clones; about 86% are singletons. On this clone: Its antigen is not identified.

The CDR3 covers 16 residues. V was pared by 4 bases and J by 4 bases, with 13 bases of the junction left unmatched. Germline loops: CDR1 SEHNR, CDR2 FQNEAQ (reference sequence). Every patient was affected by relapse after autologous stem cell transplantation, while exposure to brentuximab vedotin was not uniform. PBMCs were thawed, and CD8+ T cells were then isolated from them by magnetic negative selection. The source material was CD8+ T cells from blood, sampled at baseline. The sequence was obtained from a human donor with classical Hodgkin lymphoma. The chain employs TRBV7-9 and TRBJ2-7, with TRBD1 identical over 7 bases. The CDR3 reads CASSSGLHGTVYEQYF. CDR3 DNA sequence: TGTGCCAGCAGCTCAGGATTACACGGGACAGTTTACGAGCAGTACTTC. Looking up the rest from reference TRBV7-9 and TRBJ2-7 gives the full variable domain: DTGVSQNPRHKITKRGQNVTFRCDPISEHNRLYWYRQTLGQGPEFLTYFQNEAQLEKSRLLSDRFSAERPKGSFSTLEIQRTEQGDSAMYLCASSSGLHGTVYEQYFGPGTRLTVT.